This entry describes one T cell receptor (beta chain). Its antigen is still unknown. Before the COVID-19 pandemic, during about 2010-2018, CD4+ T cells were taken from unexposed donors. After more than eight days of culture, CD4+ T cells were isolated. Unexposed-donor CD4+ T cells were probed with SARS-CoV-2 S/N and four cold-coronavirus spikes, cells permitting. The sample is drawn from a study of CD4 T cells in relation to SARS-CoV-2 and coronaviruses. Across the whole study: After roughly eleven days of antigen culture, PBMC TCR beta CDR3s were sequenced. Notes on the study in general: No donor gave both pre-pandemic and post-infection samples.

Sequencing used immunoSEQ multiplex PCR; TCRdb keeps in-frame clones, though not all of them. The sample has tens of thousands of clones; roughly 70% are singletons. V was trimmed by 2 bases and J by 1 base, leaving 13 bases between them. The CDR3 has 16 amino acids. Germline loops: CDR1 KGHSH, CDR2 LQKENI. The origin of this receptor is a human donor in good health. The material sequenced was CD4+ T cells from PBMCs, cultured in vitro. The chain joins TRBV18 to TRBJ2-3; D may be TRBD2 (6 bases). The CDR3 sequence: CASSPSRLEGTDTQYF. CDR3 nucleotide sequence: TGTGCCAGCTCACCATCTCGACTAGAAGGCACAGATACGCAGTATTTT.